This entry lists 10 T cell receptor beta chains sequenced from one sample in a study of CD8 T cells in Susac syndrome. An amount of RNA that ranged from about 0.45 to 1 ug was reverse transcribed with random hexamers. Using its own MiXCR run on the immunoSEQ multiplex PCR reads, TCRdb lists one record per CDR3 protein. The table shows around 80,000 distinct CDR3 sequences, with around 93% occurring only once. The specimen sequenced was CD8+ T cells from PBMCs. Source of these receptors: a human donor with Susac syndrome.

The J gene is TRBJ2-3, the V gene TRBV6-6, with no clear D. The V end was cut by 2 bases, the J end by 6 bases, with 6 bases between. CDR1 and CDR2 from the germline V gene are MNHNY and SVGAGI (reference sequence). The CDR3 is 12 amino acids. For the CDR3, the DNA is TGTGCCAGCAGTTACGATCTCGATACGCAGTATTTT. Translating it yields CASSYDLDTQYF.

The V and J genes are TRBV29-1 and TRBJ2-3, with 10 bases fitting TRBD2. Germline assignment: CDR1 SQVTM and CDR2 ANQGSEA. The CDR3 is 15 amino acids. V lost 1 base, J lost 6 bases, and 7 bases stayed unmatched. The CDR3 protein is CSVEGSLAGVDTQYF. The CDR3 DNA reads as TGCAGCGTTGAAGGGTCGCTAGCGGGAGTGGATACGCAGTATTTT.

V gene TRBV18 combines with J gene TRBJ2-1; 7 positions agree with TRBD2. The length of the CDR3 is 17 residues. Germline lookup yields CDR1 KGHSH and CDR2 LQKENI. V dropped 1 base and J dropped 7; count of bases not matched to a gene: 13. CDR3 nucleotide sequence: TGTGCCAGCTCACCACTTACGGGAGGATCTATTAGAAATGAGCAGTTCTTC. Translated, it gives CASSPLTGGSIRNEQFF.

The rearrangement links TRBV27 to TRBJ2-2; D is ambiguous. V lost 3 bases, J lost 3 bases, and 2 bases lay in between. Germline V gives CDR1 MNHEY, CDR2 SMNVEV (reference sequence). The CDR3 spans 12 residues. The CDR3, as DNA: TGTGCCAGCAGTTTCTACACCGGGGAGCTGTTTTTT. Translation: CASSFYTGELFF.

This chain uses TRBV20-1 with TRBJ2-7, with 7 positions matching TRBD2. Germline values: CDR1 DFQATT, CDR2 SNEGSKA (reference sequence). The CDR3 covers 18 residues. Trimming removed 0 bases from V and 0 bases from J; junction bases left unmatched: 14. The CDR3 protein is CSARELAFGGSPSYEQYF. For the CDR3, the DNA is TGCAGTGCTAGAGAGTTGGCTTTCGGGGGGAGCCCCTCCTACGAGCAGTACTTC.

This clonotype has just one count. The CDR3 DNA is TGTGCCAGCAGTGGACAGGGGGAGACCCAGTACTTC. It translates to CASSGQGETQYF. The chain uses TRBV6-5 and TRBJ2-5; TRBD1 matches 9 bases. The V gene's germline CDR1 is MNHEY and CDR2 SVGAGI. The CDR3 loop spans 12 amino acids. V lost 5 bases, J lost 5 bases, and 0 bases stayed unmatched.

The rearrangement uses TRBV6-5 and TRBJ2-7; no firm D call. The CDR3 loop spans 15 amino acids. Germline V CDR1 and CDR2: MNHEY, SVGAGI. V was shortened by 3 bases and J by 2 bases, with 14 bases between the two germline ends. CDR3 bases: TGTGCCAGCAGTTATGGCCCCAGTCTCCCCTACGAGCAGTACTTC. This codes for CASSYGPSLPYEQYF.

J is TRBJ2-5 and V is TRBV28, with 7 bases fitting TRBD1. CDR3 size: 13 residues. V shed 7 bases, J shed 5 bases, and the junction held 7 bases outside the gene matches. Germline CDR1 and CDR2: MDHEN and SYDVKM. CDR3 nucleotides: TGTGCCAGCATCTCACAGGGGCTGGAGACCCAGTACTTC. Translating it yields CASISQGLETQYF.

The V gene is TRBV18, the J gene TRBJ2-1; 8 bases align to TRBD2. With 5 bases clipped from V and 8 bases from J, the junction kept 8 bases outside the gene matches. The germline CDR1 and CDR2 sequences are KGHSH and LQKENI. This CDR3 has 14 amino acids. This CDR3 is CASSSGLGVYEQFF. The CDR3 DNA follows: TGTGCCAGCTCATCGGGACTAGGGGTTTATGAGCAGTTCTTC.

The V call is TRBV19, the J call TRBJ1-5; D is unresolved. CDR3 length: 17 residues. The V gene's germline CDR1 is LNHDA and CDR2 SQIVND (reference sequence). Trimming pared 3 bases from V and 4 bases from J, leaving 19 bases between. CDR3 bases: TGTGCCAGTAGTATCGCGGCAGCAGTCGGGGTTAATCAGCCCCAGCATTTT. Amino acids: CASSIAAAVGVNQPQHF.